This T cell receptor (beta chain) derives from a study of beta chain features in type 1 diabetes. Study overall: No patient-donor differences in age, gender, total cells or subset yield. Over all samples combined, over 85,000,000 sorted cells were examined.

V gave up 1 base and J gave up 1 base, with 11 bases separating them. CDR1 is MNHNY, CDR2 SVGAGI, per germline (reference sequence). CDR3 length: 16 residues. The study reverse transcribed the entire isolated RNA, so it sequenced expressed TCRB transcripts. Clones were sequenced by immunoSEQ multiplex PCR, and TCRdb holds only the in-frame ones, with some missing. The sample lists around 140,000 clones, about 10% occurring once. As for this clone: The antigen remains unidentified.

Study observations and caveats: In the patient group, naive, central memory and Treg TCRB repertoires seemed more alike than in the healthy donor group. There was a moderate but significant shortening of TCRB CDR3s in all four CD4+ subsets of Type 1 diabetes patients.

The sample taken for sequencing was central memory CD4+ T cells from blood. The sequence was obtained from a man aged 30 to 39 with type 1 diabetes. The V call is TRBV6-6, the J call TRBJ1-5, with a tentative D call TRBD1 (6 bases). The CDR3 sequence is CASSYWAGASNQPQHF. The CDR3 bases are TGTGCCAGCAGTTACTGGGCAGGGGCCAGCAATCAGCCCCAGCATTTT.